The 25 T cell receptor beta chains below come from one sample, sequenced in a study of blood T cell repertoires in COVID-19. Profiled with immunoSEQ multiplex PCR; TCRdb holds only in-frame clones, not every one. The data hold approximately 230,000 clones, with 70% to 90% observed a single time. Sequencing was performed on peripheral blood. The receptors were gathered from a woman in her 30s with COVID-19, enrolled during active disease.

The chain links TRBV18 to TRBJ1-5, with TRBD1 identical over 9 bases. CDR3 length: 17 amino acids. Germline V gene sequence: CDR1 KGHSH, CDR2 LQKENI. Trimming cost V 3 bases and J 7 bases; bases outside gene matches: 13. This chain's CDR3 is CASSPGQGIRDGQPQHF. In DNA form, the CDR3 reads TGTGCCAGCTCACCGGGACAGGGAATTCGAGATGGACAGCCCCAGCATTTT. The full variable domain, rest sourced from reference TRBV18 and TRBJ1-5, is NAGVMQNPRHLVRRRGQEARLRCSPMKGHSHVYWYRQLPEEGLKFMVYLQKENIIDESGMPKERFSAEFPKEGPSILRIQQVVRGDSAAYFCASSPGQGIRDGQPQHFGDGTRLSIL.

The rearrangement uses TRBV7-2 and TRBJ1-3; D remains ambiguous. Germline CDR1 and CDR2: SGHTA and FQGNSA. Trimming took 1 base from V and 3 from J, leaving 7 bases between them. The CDR3 consists of 14 residues. The DNA of the CDR3 is TGTGCCAGCAGCTTAGTGGCAGATGGAAACACCATATATTTT. Translation gives CASSLVADGNTIYF.

The chain joins TRBV19 to TRBJ2-7; D unclear. CDR1 LNHDA and CDR2 SQIVND come from the germline V gene (reference sequence). This CDR3 region has 14 residues. The V gene lost 2 bases and the J gene lost 1 base, with 9 bases spanning the gap. DNA for the CDR3: TGTGCCAGTAGTATAACTGGGCAGTCCTACGAGCAGTACTTC. Amino acid sequence: CASSITGQSYEQYF.

The chain uses TRBV7-2 and TRBJ1-2; the D gene is possibly TRBD1 (5 bases). The CDR3 spans 15 residues. Trimming took off 0 bases at V and 3 bases at J, with 11 bases between the two ends. Germline lookup yields CDR1 SGHTA and CDR2 FQGNSA. The CDR3 reads CASSLAGGDDYGYTF. The CDR3 DNA sequence: TGTGCCAGCAGCTTAGCCGGGGGGGACGACTATGGCTACACCTTC. Full variable domain (rest looked up from reference TRBV7-2 and TRBJ1-2): GAGVSQSPSNKVTEKGKDVELRCDPISGHTALYWYRQSLGQGLEFLIYFQGNSAPDKSGLPSDRFSAERTGGSVSTLTIQRTQQEDSAVYLCASSLAGGDDYGYTFGSGTRLTVV.

V is TRBV28 and J is TRBJ1-2; TRBD1 matches 8 bases. J lost 12 bases, V lost 3 bases, and 9 bases had no gene match. The germline CDR1 and CDR2 sequences are MDHEN and SYDVKM. This CDR3 contains 13 residues. CDR3 sequence (DNA): TGTGCCAGCAGTTTCGGACAGGGATGGGCGGACACCTTC. It yields the protein CASSFGQGWADTF.

This clone was recorded once. The chain recombines TRBV4-1 with TRBJ1-2; D remains unclear. The V end lost 0 bases, the J end lost 9 bases, and 8 bases lay between the germline ends. Germline V lookup: CDR1 MGHRA, CDR2 YSYEKL. CDR3 size: 12 residues. The CDR3 bases are TGCGCCAGCAGCCAAGATTACGACAGCTACACCTTC. It translates to CASSQDYDSYTF.

V and J are TRBV12-5 and TRBJ1-1, with 8 bases that match TRBD1. In germline, CDR1 is LGHNT, CDR2 FRNRAP. CDR3 length: 14 amino acids. V lost 4 bases and J lost 3; bases outside the gene matches: 4. This CDR3 reads CASGSGQGDTEAFF. The CDR3 DNA reads as TGTGCTAGTGGTTCCGGACAGGGTGACACTGAAGCTTTCTTT. The whole variable domain, filled in from reference TRBV12-5 and TRBJ1-1, reads DARVTQTPRHKVTEMGQEVTMRCQPILGHNTVFWYRQTMMQGLELLAYFRNRAPLDDSGMPKDRFSAEMPDATLATLKIQPSEPRDSAVYFCASGSGQGDTEAFFGQGTRLTVV.

In this sample, this clone turned up a few times. V is TRBV11-2 and J is TRBJ2-7, with TRBD2 matching 7 bases. V shed 5 bases, J shed 4 bases, and the junction held 2 bases outside the gene matches. Germline values: CDR1 SGHAT, CDR2 FQNNGV. The length of the CDR3 is 12 residues. The CDR3 coding sequence is TGTGCCAGCAGCGCCGGGGGGTACGAGCAGTACGTC. Residues: CASSAGGYEQYV.

V is TRBV10-3 and J is TRBJ1-2; TRBD1 is a possible D gene (6 bases). CDR3 size: 14 residues. In germline, CDR1 is ENHRY, CDR2 SYGVKD. V dropped 6 bases and J dropped 8 bases, with 19 bases sitting between them. DNA of the CDR3: TGTGCCATCAGCGGATTGCGGGGGGCGCGGGGCTACACCTTC. It codes for CAISGLRGARGYTF.

This chain connects TRBV13 to TRBJ2-7, with 9 positions matching TRBD2. Germline CDR1 and CDR2: PRHDT and FYEKMQ (reference sequence). The CDR3 loop spans 15 amino acids. Trimming at V came to 0 bases and at J to 0 bases, leaving 0 bases not matched to a gene. As DNA, the CDR3 is TGTGCCAGCAGCTTAGGGACTAGCGGCTCCTACGAGCAGTACGTC. This translates into CASSLGTSGSYEQYV.

This clone was picked up one time. The chain is built from TRBV11-2 and TRBJ2-7; 7 bases line up with TRBD1. V was clipped by 2 bases and J by 4 bases; unmatched bases: 11. Germline CDR1 is SGHAT and CDR2 is FQNNGV. The CDR3 consists of 16 residues. CDR3 amino acids: CASSLLLGTAQYEQYF. CDR3 DNA sequence: TGTGCCAGCAGCTTATTACTTGGGACAGCACAATACGAGCAGTACTTC.

This chain connects TRBV19 to TRBJ2-3; D perhaps matches TRBD1 (5 bases). V was cut by 0 bases and J by 0 bases, with 10 bases left in between. Germline loops: CDR1 LNHDA, CDR2 SQIVND (reference sequence). The CDR3 is 16 residues long. The CDR3 sequence is CASSIEYRRSTDTQYF. The CDR3 coding sequence is TGTGCCAGTAGTATAGAATACAGGCGTAGCACAGATACGCAGTATTTT.

The genes are TRBV27 and TRBJ2-3, with D tentatively TRBD1 (5 bases). Deletions cut 2 bases from V and 4 bases from J, with 10 bases between. The CDR3 sequence is 14 residues long. The V gene's germline CDR1 is MNHEY and CDR2 SMNVEV (reference sequence). CDR3 in amino acids: CASSLPGKADTQYF. CDR3 sequence (DNA): TGTGCCAGCAGTTTACCAGGGAAGGCAGATACGCAGTATTTT.

The chain employs TRBV3-1 (or the pseudogene TRBV3-2) and TRBJ2-7, with 9 bases that match TRBD2. Germline CDR1 reads LGHDT; CDR2 reads YNNKEL (reference sequence). J was trimmed by 1 base and V by 0 bases; bases with no gene match: 16. The CDR3 covers 20 residues. The CDR3 region is CASSQETWGAGGGGSYEQYV. CDR3 sequence (DNA): TGTGCCAGCAGCCAAGAAACATGGGGAGCGGGAGGAGGGGGGTCCTACGAGCAGTACGTC.

The chain recombines TRBV3-1 (or the pseudogene TRBV3-2) with TRBJ2-3; 7 bases align to TRBD2. The length of the CDR3 is 16 residues. The germline gives CDR1 LGHDT, CDR2 YNNKEL (reference sequence). V dropped 1 base and J dropped 4; count of bases not matched to a gene: 8. The CDR3 region has the DNA TGTGCCAGCAGCCAAGGGATAGCGGGTGCGGCAGATACGCAGTATTTT. It codes for CASSQGIAGAADTQYF.

This sequence joins TRBV29-1 and TRBJ1-2; D not resolved. In germline, CDR1 is SQVTM, CDR2 ANQGSEA. CDR3 length equals 12 residues. The V end lost 0 bases, the J end lost 14 bases, and 16 bases lay between the germline ends. CDR3 sequence (DNA): TGCAGCGTTGAAGATCGGGCACAGCGGGTAACCTTC. Its translation: CSVEDRAQRVTF.

The chain combines TRBV5-1 with TRBJ2-2; 11 bases align to TRBD2. Looked up from germline, CDR1 is SGHRS and CDR2 is YFSETQ. The J segment lost 1 base and the V segment lost 4 bases, leaving 3 bases of the junction unmatched. This CDR3 is built from 16 residues. The CDR3 is CASSQGTSGNTGELFF. The DNA for the CDR3 is TGCGCCAGCAGCCAGGGGACTAGCGGGAACACCGGGGAGCTGTTTTTT.

V gene TRBV11-3 combines with J gene TRBJ2-3; 9 bases align to TRBD2. The trim removed 3 bases at V and 2 bases at J, leaving 3 bases unmatched. Germline CDR1 SGHNT, CDR2 YENEEA. The CDR3 has 15 residues. This chain's CDR3 is CASSFSGRDTDTQYF. The CDR3 bases are TGTGCCAGCAGCTTTAGCGGGAGAGACACAGATACGCAGTATTTT.

This chain uses TRBV13 with TRBJ2-3, with D hard to call. The CDR3 loop spans 15 amino acids. The V and J ends lost 2 bases and 8 bases respectively, with 17 bases between them. Germline V CDR1 and CDR2: PRHDT, FYEKMQ (reference sequence). As DNA, the CDR3 is TGTGCCAGCAGCTTACTTGGCCCTTTGGCAGGTACGCAGTATTTT. Its translation is CASSLLGPLAGTQYF. The variable domain in full, with the rest retrieved from reference TRBV13 and TRBJ2-3, is AAGVIQSPRHLIKEKRETATLKCYPIPRHDTVYWYQQGPGQDPQFLISFYEKMQSDKGSIPDRFSAQQFSDYHSELNMSSLELGDSALYFCASSLLGPLAGTQYFGPGTRLTVL.

This clone was found once. This chain links TRBV7-9 with TRBJ1-2; the match to TRBD1 covers 8 bases. Losses at the gene ends were 1 base for V and 8 bases for J; bases not matched to a gene: 9. CDR3 length: 15 amino acids. Per germline, CDR1 SEHNR and CDR2 FQNEAQ (reference sequence). The CDR3 region is CASSLGADRVHGYTF. CDR3 nucleotide sequence: TGTGCCAGCAGCTTAGGGGCGGACAGGGTGCACGGCTACACCTTC.

CDR3: CASNSGLAGYYNEQFF. The CDR3 bases are TGCGCCAGCAACAGTGGACTAGCGGGGTACTACAATGAGCAGTTCTTC. This chain connects TRBV10-2 to TRBJ2-1; 12 nucleotides align to TRBD2. Germline lookup yields CDR1 WSHSY and CDR2 SAAADI. The CDR3 has 16 amino acids. V was pared by 7 bases and J by 3 bases, with 7 bases of the junction left unmatched.

V is TRBV29-1 and J is TRBJ2-1; 10 bases map to TRBD1. The CDR3 is 12 amino acids. Trimming removed 7 bases from V and 5 bases from J; junction bases left unmatched: 2. Germline assignment: CDR1 SQVTM and CDR2 ANQGSEA. CDR3 sequence (DNA): TGCAGCGCCGGGACAGGGGACAATGAGCAGTTCTTC. Translating it yields CSAGTGDNEQFF.

This clone was observed a handful of times. This sequence joins TRBV5-6 and TRBJ2-1; a weak D match, TRBD2 (5 bases). The length of the CDR3 is 14 residues. Germline-derived CDR1 and CDR2 are SGHDT and YYEEEE. Trimming removed 0 bases at V and 4 bases at J, with 8 bases between. The CDR3 nucleotides read TGTGCCAGCAGCTTGGGAGCGGCTTACAATGAGCAGTTCTTC. Protein product: CASSLGAAYNEQFF.

The chain is built from TRBV29-1 and TRBJ2-1, with D maybe TRBD2 (5 bases). This CDR3 contains 13 residues. V was shortened by 0 bases and J by 6 bases, with 9 bases between the two germline ends. CDR1 and CDR2 (germline): SQVTM, ANQGSEA. The CDR3, as DNA: TGCAGCGTTGAAGATAGCGTAAGCAATGAGCAGTTCTTC. Translation gives CSVEDSVSNEQFF.

The chain carries TRBV24-1 and TRBJ2-7; 7 bases are shared with TRBD1. J was trimmed by 0 bases and V by 2 bases; bases with no gene match: 6. CDR3 size: 16 residues. Germline CDR1 is KGHDR and CDR2 is SFDVKD. Here the CDR3 reads CATSDSGQASSYEQYF. In nucleotides, the CDR3 is TGTGCCACCAGTGATTCCGGACAGGCAAGCTCCTACGAGCAGTACTTC.